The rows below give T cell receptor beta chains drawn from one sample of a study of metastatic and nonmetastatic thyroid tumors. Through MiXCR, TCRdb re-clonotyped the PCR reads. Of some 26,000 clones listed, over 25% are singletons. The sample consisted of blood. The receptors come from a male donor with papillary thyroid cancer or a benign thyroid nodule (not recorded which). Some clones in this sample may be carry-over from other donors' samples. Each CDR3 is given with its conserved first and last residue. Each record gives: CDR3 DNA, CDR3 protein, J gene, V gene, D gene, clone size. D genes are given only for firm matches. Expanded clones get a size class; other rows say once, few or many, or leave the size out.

TGTGCCAGCAGCCGCCAGACAGGGGCCACCTACGAGCAGTACTTC | CASSRQTGATYEQYF | TRBJ2-7 | TRBV7-8 | TRBD1 | -
TGTGCCAGCAGTGACTCGGGGGGCACAGATACGCAGTATTTT | CASSDSGGTDTQYF | TRBJ2-3 | TRBV6-4 | - | -
TGTGCCAGCAGCCAAGAGGGGATCGCGACTGGAAACACCATATATTTT | CASSQEGIATGNTIYF | TRBJ1-3 | TRBV4-2 | - | many
TGTGCCACATCCAGGGCTTCGGGCACAGATACGCAGTATTTT | CATSRASGTDTQYF | TRBJ2-3 | TRBV7-9 | - | many
TGTGCCAGCAGTACGGACTTGAACATTCAGTACTTC | CASSTDLNIQYF | TRBJ2-4 | TRBV27 | - | once
TGTGCCAGCAGGCAGCGGGAGGGTTCTGATACGCAGTATTTT | CASRQREGSDTQYF | TRBJ2-3 | TRBV11-3 | TRBD2 | many
TGTGCCAGCTCTAATGGACAGGGGAACACCGGGGAGCTGTTTTTT | CASSNGQGNTGELFF | TRBJ2-2 | TRBV18 | TRBD1 | many
TGTGCCAGCAAAGGACTAGCGGGTATAGATACGCAGTATTTT | CASKGLAGIDTQYF | TRBJ2-3 | TRBV27 | TRBD2 | few
TGCGCCAGCAAGCGAGGACTAGCGGGAGGAAAAAACACCGGGGAGCTGTTTTTT | CASKRGLAGGKNTGELFF | TRBJ2-2 | TRBV5-1 | TRBD2 | many
TGTGCCAGCAGCCTGTCCGGGACAGGGTCGAACGAGCAGTACTTC | CASSLSGTGSNEQYF | TRBJ2-7 | TRBV3-1 | TRBD1 | -
TGTGCCAGCAGTCCGCTCTGGGGGGGAAACGAAAAACTGTTTTTT | CASSPLWGGNEKLFF | TRBJ1-4 | TRBV6-1 | - | -
TGTGCCAGCAGTTCGCACAGGGGAGTTTCCAGCAATCAGCCCCAGCATTTT | CASSSHRGVSSNQPQHF | TRBJ1-5 | TRBV12-3/TRBV12-4 | TRBD1 | many
TGTGCCAGCAGTTTTAGTGGGGAGGGCAATAAGCCCCAGCATTTT | CASSFSGEGNKPQHF | TRBJ1-5 | TRBV12-3/TRBV12-4 | - | -
TGTGCCAGCAGTTTTCAAACAGGGGGAGGTACTGAAGCTTTCTTT | CASSFQTGGGTEAFF | TRBJ1-1 | TRBV28 | TRBD1 | few
TGTGCCAGCAGTCCCGTGGGTTCGGGAGGCTCCAATCAGCCCCAGCATTTT | CASSPVGSGGSNQPQHF | TRBJ1-5 | TRBV28 | - | few
TGTGCCAGCAGCGTAGGAGGGGGACTAGAAGAGACCCAGTACTTC | CASSVGGGLEETQYF | TRBJ2-5 | TRBV9 | TRBD2 | -